What follows are 12 T cell receptor beta chains derived from one specimen sequenced in a study of T cells after yellow fever vaccination. Each CDR3 protein gets one entry after TCRdb re-called the 5' RACE reads with MiXCR. The sample lists more than 300,000 distinct CDR3 sequences, around 4.5% occurring once. The specimen comprised PBMCs, sampled 15 days after the yellow fever booster vaccination. The receptors come from a young man who received the YFV17D yellow fever vaccine.

This clonotype was observed a few times. This chain links TRBV6-5 with TRBJ1-1, with 8 positions matching TRBD1. Germline V gene sequence: CDR1 MNHEY, CDR2 SVGAGI. This CDR3 is built from 14 residues. The J segment lost 6 bases and the V segment lost 5 bases, leaving 8 bases of the junction unmatched. The CDR3, as DNA: TGTGCCAGCAGTGCGTCAGGGGGCAACTCTGAAGCTTTCTTT. Translation gives CASSASGGNSEAFF.

This clonotype was recorded at least ten times. The chain carries TRBV4-2 and TRBJ2-5, with D possibly being TRBD2 (7 bases). Trimming cost V 5 bases and J 2 bases, with 21 bases left between them. Per the germline V gene, CDR1 is LGHNA and CDR2 is YNFKEQ. The CDR3 sequence is 17 residues long. The CDR3 protein is CASSLLLRGGTQETQYF. The CDR3 region has the DNA TGTGCCAGCAGCTTGCTTCTTAGGGGGGGGACTCAAGAGACCCAGTACTTC.

This chain links TRBV7-9 with TRBJ2-4, with D perhaps matching TRBD1 (5 bases). CDR1 and CDR2 (germline): SEHNR, FQNEAQ (reference sequence). Trimming took 5 bases from V and 8 from J, leaving 16 bases between them. The CDR3 length is 14 residues. The CDR3 DNA is TGTGCCAGCAGCCCGCGCGGTGAAGGGGACATTCAGTACTTC. Residues: CASSPRGEGDIQYF.

This clonotype was picked up a small number of times. This CDR3 is CASPPPRTETFYGYTF. The DNA of the CDR3 is TGCGCCAGCCCCCCCCCGCGGACAGAAACCTTCTATGGCTACACCTTC. This chain joins TRBV5-1 and TRBJ1-2; the D gene is possibly TRBD1 (6 bases). Trimming took off 7 bases at V and 4 bases at J, with 23 bases between the two ends. Germline V gene lookup returns CDR1 SGHRS and CDR2 YFSETQ. The CDR3 has 16 residues.

This clonotype was found many times. The V and J genes are TRBV20-1 and TRBJ1-5, with D unclear. This CDR3 contains 16 residues. V was trimmed by 3 bases and J by 0 bases, leaving 15 bases between them. Germline assignment: CDR1 DFQATT and CDR2 SNEGSKA (reference sequence). The CDR3 coding sequence is TGCAGTGCTAGGGGCTCAGGAAGATATAGCAATCAGCCCCAGCATTTT. Amino acids: CSARGSGRYSNQPQHF.

A few counts support this clonotype. V and J are TRBV7-8 and TRBJ1-5, with D uncertain. This CDR3 region has 15 residues. Looked up from germline, CDR1 is SGHVS and CDR2 is FQNEAQ. V gave up 7 bases and J gave up 2 bases, with 15 bases separating them. CDR3 DNA: TGTGCCAGCAATAAGGGCATTGATGGCAATCAGCCCCAGCATTTT. Its protein is CASNKGIDGNQPQHF.

The chain is built from TRBV20-1 and TRBJ2-5; TRBD1 agrees at 7 bases. This CDR3 region has 14 residues. CDR1 and CDR2 from the germline V gene are DFQATT and SNEGSKA (reference sequence). Trimming cost V 4 bases and J 2 bases; bases outside gene matches: 7. CDR3 loop: CSANLGGRQETQYF. The CDR3 nucleotides are TGCAGTGCTAACCTAGGGGGCCGGCAAGAGACCCAGTACTTC.

The sample holds a few counts of this clonotype. CDR3 sequence: CASSLPPGREAFF. CDR3 bases: TGTGCCAGCAGTCTCCCTCCGGGACGAGAAGCTTTCTTT. This sequence joins TRBV6-6 and TRBJ1-1; a weak D match, TRBD1 (5 bases). Germline CDR1 reads MNHNY; CDR2 reads SVGAGI (reference sequence). This CDR3 has 13 residues. Trimming left V 5 bases short and J 8 bases short, with 15 bases between.

This clonotype was seen only a few times. V usage is TRBV12-3 or TRBV12-4 and J usage is TRBJ1-2; 10 positions agree with TRBD1. The CDR3 is 12 residues long. V trimming: 8 bases; J trimming: 5 bases; junction bases outside the gene matches: 2. The CDR3 loop is CASGTGVYGYTF. The CDR3 bases are TGTGCCAGCGGGACAGGGGTATATGGCTACACCTTC.

The chain combines TRBV7-2 with TRBJ1-1; perhaps TRBD1 as D (5 bases). The germline V gene encodes CDR1 SGHTA and CDR2 FQGNSA. Trimming left V 2 bases short and J 7 bases short, with 14 bases between. The CDR3 loop spans 14 amino acids. CDR3 sequence (DNA): TGTGCCAGCAGCTTAAGCCGGGGGTTAAATGAAGCTTTCTTT. Its translation is CASSLSRGLNEAFF.

The chain joins TRBV2 to TRBJ1-2; D is possibly TRBD1 (6 bases). The V and J ends lost 2 bases and 5 bases respectively, with 12 bases between them. Germline CDR1 is SNHLY and CDR2 is FYNNEI. The CDR3 is 14 residues long. The CDR3 loop reads CASSEQRQGYGYTF. CDR3 bases: TGTGCCAGCAGTGAACAGCGGCAGGGGTATGGCTACACCTTC. Full variable domain (outside the CDR3, taken from reference TRBV2 and TRBJ1-2): EPEVTQTPSHQVTQMGQEVILRCVPISNHLYFYWYRQILGQKVEFLVSFYNNEISEKSEIFDDQFSVERPDGSNFTLKIRSTKLEDSAMYFCASSEQRQGYGYTFGSGTRLTVV.

This clonotype was counted many times. CDR3: CSARGLAGVETQYF. The CDR3 DNA follows: TGCAGTGCTAGAGGACTAGCGGGGGTAGAGACCCAGTACTTC. The chain carries TRBV20-1 and TRBJ2-5, with 12 nucleotides matching TRBD2. Germline CDR1 DFQATT, CDR2 SNEGSKA (reference sequence). Trimming removed 1 base from V and 4 bases from J; junction bases left unmatched: 1. The CDR3 has 14 amino acids.